These 8 T cell receptor beta chains were all obtained from the same sample, sequenced in a study of response to subunit inactivated influenza vaccine. MiXCR, applied by TCRdb to the RT-PCR reads, yields one record per CDR3 protein. The table has roughly 790,000 distinct CDR3 sequences, approximately 22% seen once; the top ten hold 10%. Source: PBMCs from blood, taken more than 4 days after vaccination. The receptors derive from a man aged 45-65 years who received an inactivated influenza vaccine.

This clonotype has ten or more counts. The rearrangement joins TRBV5-1 to TRBJ1-5, with D maybe TRBD1 (5 bases). The germline gives CDR1 SGHRS, CDR2 YFSETQ. The CDR3 runs 15 residues. Trimming shortened V by 1 base and J by 6 bases, and 14 bases separated the two germline ends. The chain's CDR3 is CASSLSGGVLQPQHF. The DNA of the CDR3 is TGCGCCAGCAGCTTGAGTGGGGGGGTTCTTCAGCCCCAGCATTTT.

The table lists this clonotype with many counts. This chain joins TRBV12-3 or TRBV12-4 and TRBJ1-4, with 9 nucleotides matching TRBD1. The CDR3 is 13 amino acids. V trimming: 6 bases; J trimming: 8 bases; junction bases outside the gene matches: 4. This CDR3 is CASSPGQGEKLFF. CDR3 DNA sequence: TGTGCCAGCAGCCCGGGACAGGGCGAAAAACTGTTTTTT.

The chain links TRBV5-6 to TRBJ1-5; D is undetermined. Germline V gene data show CDR1 as SGHDT and CDR2 as YYEEEE. The V end was cut by 5 bases, the J end by 3 bases, with 9 bases between. The CDR3 covers 13 residues. CDR3 amino acids: CASRLWNNQPQHF. CDR3 DNA: TGTGCCAGCAGACTCTGGAACAATCAGCCCCAGCATTTT. The full variable domain, with the rest looked up from reference TRBV5-6 and TRBJ1-5, is DAGVTQSPTHLIKTRGQQVTLRCSPKSGHDTVSWYQQALGQGPQFIFQYYEEEERQRGNFPDRFSGHQFPNYSSELNVNALLLGDSALYLCASRLWNNQPQHFGDGTRLSIL.

This clonotype was found many times. The rearrangement joins TRBV5-6 to TRBJ2-5; weak D call: TRBD1 (5 bases). Germline loops: CDR1 SGHDT, CDR2 YYEEEE. This CDR3 region has 14 residues. Trimming stripped 2 bases from V and 1 base from J, with 9 bases between. CDR3 loop: CASSLAGRQETQYF. The CDR3 DNA sequence: TGTGCCAGCAGCTTAGCAGGGCGCCAAGAGACCCAGTACTTC.

The rearrangement links TRBV6-2 or TRBV6-3 to TRBJ2-7; 13 nucleotides align to TRBD2. The CDR3 runs to 16 residues. The V and J ends lost 6 bases and 0 bases, in that order; junction bases with no gene match: 5. The germline V gene has CDR1 MNHEY and CDR2 SVGEGT. CDR3 in amino acids: CASRLGTSGISYEQYF. In DNA form, the CDR3 reads TGTGCCAGCAGACTAGGGACTAGCGGGATCTCCTACGAGCAGTACTTC.

The chain joins TRBV29-1 to TRBJ2-1, with 9 bases that match TRBD2. The junction had 8 bases not matched to a gene; V was cut back by 2 bases and J by 3 bases. Germline lookup yields CDR1 SQVTM and CDR2 ANQGSEA. The CDR3 spans 16 residues. DNA of the CDR3: TGCAGCGTTGAAATTGGGCTAGCGGGGTTCTACAATGAGCAGTTCTTC. Translating gives CSVEIGLAGFYNEQFF.

The V gene is TRBV5-6, the J gene TRBJ2-3; 14 bases agree with TRBD2. This CDR3 spans 17 amino acids. V shed 4 bases and J 5 bases; nucleotides not matched to a gene: 9. Germline V gene sequence: CDR1 SGHDT, CDR2 YYEEEE. CDR3 in amino acids: CASSRRLAGGPGDTQYF. CDR3 in DNA: TGTGCCAGCAGCCGCAGACTAGCGGGGGGGCCTGGAGATACGCAGTATTTT.

The chain is built from TRBV25-1 and TRBJ2-7; possibly TRBD1 for D (6 bases). Between the trimmed V and J ends, which lost 4 bases and 6 bases, there was a span of 19 bases. There are 15 residues in the CDR3. CDR1 is MGHDK and CDR2 is SYGVNS in the germline V gene. The DNA for the CDR3 is TGTGCCAGCAGTGGAGGAGGACAGAGAGGCGGCGAGCAGTACTTC. This gives the protein CASSGGGQRGGEQYF.